The 9 T cell receptor beta chains below were found in one sample sequenced in a study of identical twins. Each CDR3 protein is one row after TCRdb ran MiXCR on the 5' RACE reads. The sample includes about 390,000 distinct CDR3 sequences, around 9% of them seen just once. Sequenced: naive T cells sorted from blood. All receptors come from a woman in her forties or fifties in good health.

This clonotype was seen only a few times. The V gene is TRBV20-1, the J gene TRBJ2-2, with no clear D. Trimming stripped 3 bases from V and 0 bases from J, with 5 bases between. This CDR3 is built from 13 residues. Germline V gene data show CDR1 as DFQATT and CDR2 as SNEGSKA (reference sequence). The CDR3 bases are TGCAGTGCTAGCTTAGCGAACACCGGGGAGCTGTTTTTT. Protein sequence: CSASLANTGELFF.

There are a few counts of this clonotype. The chain couples TRBV5-1 to TRBJ2-2, with 15 bases aligning to TRBD2. Germline V gene data show CDR1 as SGHRS and CDR2 as YFSETQ. The CDR3 covers 18 residues. J gave up 2 bases and V 4 bases, and 6 bases lay outside the gene matches. CDR3 sequence: CASSRWTSGRGNTGELFF. CDR3 nucleotide sequence: TGCGCCAGCAGCCGTTGGACTAGCGGGAGGGGAAACACCGGGGAGCTGTTTTTT.

This clonotype was counted between two and nine times. The V gene is TRBV20-1, the J gene TRBJ2-5; 9 bases line up with TRBD2. Germline CDR1 reads DFQATT; CDR2 reads SNEGSKA (reference sequence). The V and J ends lost 4 bases and 6 bases, in that order; junction bases with no gene match: 6. The CDR3 length is 13 residues. CDR3 in DNA: TGCAGTGCTATAGCGGGAGCGCGGCAGACCCAGTACTTC. It specifies CSAIAGARQTQYF.

This chain uses TRBV3-1 with TRBJ2-7; TRBD2 matches at 11 bases. The V gene end was trimmed by 4 bases and the J gene end by 3 bases; junction bases not matched to a gene: 5. The length of the CDR3 is 15 residues. Germline CDR1 and CDR2: LGHDT and YNNKEL (reference sequence). DNA of the CDR3: TGTGCCAGCAGCCCCTTGACTAGCGGGAACTACGAGCAGTACTTC. Encoded protein: CASSPLTSGNYEQYF.

The V call is TRBV12-3 or TRBV12-4, the J call TRBJ2-3; D gene ambiguous. The V gene lost 6 bases and the J gene lost 4 bases, with 8 bases spanning the gap. The CDR3 loop spans 12 amino acids. Here the CDR3 DNA reads TGTGCCAGCAGCCGAAGGTCAGATACGCAGTATTTT. Translated, it gives CASSRRSDTQYF.

Remarks on this clonotype: A read error is possible here, since a much larger clone lies one base away. This chain uses TRBV29-1 with TRBJ2-1, with TRBD2 matching 15 bases. Germline CDR1 reads SQVTM; CDR2 reads ANQGSEA. This CDR3 is 15 amino acids long. With 4 bases clipped from V and 8 bases from J, the junction kept 6 bases outside the gene matches. DNA for the CDR3: TGCAGCGTTGGGACTAGCGGGGGGGAATACCATGAGCAGTTCTTC. Its protein is CSVGTSGGEYHEQFF.

V gene TRBV11-2 combines with J gene TRBJ2-3; D may be TRBD2 (6 bases). From germline, CDR1 is SGHAT and CDR2 FQNNGV. Trimming removed 3 bases from V and 0 bases from J, with 13 bases in between. The CDR3 is 16 amino acids. This CDR3 is CASSFRGGTSTDTQYF. CDR3 bases: TGTGCCAGCAGCTTTAGGGGAGGAACTAGCACAGATACGCAGTATTTT.

This clonotype was observed many times. V gene TRBV29-1 combines with J gene TRBJ2-7, with TRBD2 matching 8 bases. V lost 4 bases, J lost 9 bases, and 5 bases stayed unmatched. Germline CDR1 and CDR2: SQVTM and ANQGSEA. The CDR3 length is 11 residues. The DNA for the CDR3 is TGCAGCGTTGTATTAGCGGGGCTGCAGTACTTC. Its translation is CSVVLAGLQYF.

This clonotype was counted between two and nine times. The chain employs TRBV7-8 and TRBJ2-7; tentative D call: TRBD1 (6 bases). This CDR3 contains 16 residues. The V and J ends lost 5 bases and 3 bases respectively, with 20 bases between them. CDR1 and CDR2 (germline): SGHVS, FQNEAQ. The CDR3 loop is CASSRASGAGIYEQYV. CDR3 in DNA: TGTGCCAGCAGCCGGGCGTCAGGGGCTGGCATCTACGAGCAGTACGTC.